The clone carrying this TCR beta chain has only one observation. Original processing methods: Estimates of nucleated cell counts were drawn from the amplification of reference gene primers. Using immunoSEQ multiplex PCR, the repertoire was profiled, and TCRdb retains in-frame clones only, with some absent. That table supplies the V and J calls and clone size; D and trimming were determined from the DNA. The data contain about 210,000 clones, just over 90% of them singletons. This entry is derived from a study of blood T cell repertoires in COVID-19. The overall study: Samples of COVID-19 (acute and convalescent) were obtained from the United States, Italy and Spain.

The CDR3 is 15 residues long. Germline V gene sequence: CDR1 SNHLY, CDR2 FYNNEI. V lost 6 bases, J lost 2 bases, and 16 bases lay in between. The sequence derives from a young man with acute or convalescent COVID-19. This sequence joins TRBV2 and TRBJ2-5, with D perhaps TRBD1 (5 bases). Sequenced sample: peripheral blood. For the CDR3, the DNA is TGTGCCAGCAGCCCAGGGTTTGGTCCACAAGAGACCCAGTACTTC. This codes for CASSPGFGPQETQYF.